This passage covers 22 T cell receptor beta chains from one sample sequenced in a study of T-cell reconstitution after alpha-beta-depleted transplantation in children. The library targeted TCRbeta and was prepared with unique molecular identifiers. TCRdb recomputed calls from the PCR reads with MiXCR, one row per CDR3 protein. The sample shows under 60,000 distinct CDR3 sequences, over 4.5% of them seen only once. The material was PBMCs, mostly from graft donor cells, obtained 60 days after TCRalphabeta/CD19-depleted stem cell transplant. The receptors originated from a female patient aged 2-9 years who had a stem cell transplant for aplastic anemia, so the T cells may come from the graft donor.

The chain combines TRBV20-1 with TRBJ2-5; 7 nucleotides line up with TRBD2. The CDR3 consists of 16 residues. V lost 0 bases, J lost 1 base, and 8 bases stayed unmatched. Per the germline V gene, CDR1 is DFQATT and CDR2 is SNEGSKA (reference sequence). The CDR3 loop reads CSARDWRSSGQETQYF. In DNA form, the CDR3 reads TGCAGTGCTAGAGATTGGAGGTCTAGCGGCCAAGAGACCCAGTACTTC.

This clonotype was counted many times. The V call is TRBV30, the J call TRBJ2-7; 8 nucleotides align to TRBD2. Losses at the gene ends were 0 bases for V and 1 base for J; bases not matched to a gene: 2. This CDR3 contains 14 residues. Germline assignment: CDR1 GTSNPN and CDR2 SVGIG (reference sequence). For the CDR3, the DNA is TGTGCCTGGAGTGTTGGCGGGGGGTCCTACGAGCAGTACTTC. Translated: CAWSVGGGSYEQYF. Supplemented by reference TRBV30 and TRBJ2-7, the full variable domain reads SQTIHQWPATLVQPVGSPLSLECTVEGTSNPNLYWYRQAAGRGLQLLFYSVGIGQISSEVPQNLSASRPQDRQFILSSKKLLLSDSGFYLCAWSVGGGSYEQYFGPGTRLTVT.

This clonotype occurred a few times. The chain links TRBV18 to TRBJ1-3; unclear D gene. This CDR3 contains 13 residues. Looked up from germline, CDR1 is KGHSH and CDR2 is LQKENI. V shed 6 bases and J shed 2 bases, with 8 bases lying between them. CDR3 DNA sequence: TGTGCCAGCTCGGGAGGAACTGGAAACACCATATATTTT. Encoded protein: CASSGGTGNTIYF.

The chain combines TRBV21-1 with TRBJ2-7; the table's D call, TRBD1, has no DNA check behind it. TRBV21-1 is reported as a pseudogene. The CDR3 covers 14 residues. CDR3 loop: CASRGRDRGYEQYF. CDR3 in DNA: TGTGCCAGCCGAGGCCGGGACAGGGGGTACGAGCAGTACTTC.

This clonotype was recorded many times. The V gene is TRBV5-1, the J gene TRBJ2-5, with D maybe TRBD2 (6 bases). The CDR3 contains 13 residues. Trimming took off 1 base at V and 6 bases at J, with 10 bases between the two ends. CDR1 and CDR2 (germline): SGHRS, YFSETQ. CDR3 bases: TGCGCCAGCAGCTTGATGAGCGGGCAGACCCAGTACTTC. As protein: CASSLMSGQTQYF.

The chain couples TRBV18 to TRBJ2-3; no reliable D call. The CDR3 contains 14 residues. Germline CDR1 is KGHSH and CDR2 is LQKENI. V gave up 3 bases and J gave up 0 bases, with 7 bases separating them. The CDR3 spells CASSPIRSTDTQYF. The CDR3 DNA reads as TGTGCCAGCTCACCTATTCGGAGCACAGATACGCAGTATTTT.

This clonotype was counted ten times or more. J is TRBJ2-3 and V is TRBV7-6, with unresolved D. This CDR3 has 15 residues. With 1 base removed from V and 4 bases from J, the gap between germline ends came to 12 bases. Germline values: CDR1 SGHVS, CDR2 FNYEAQ. The CDR3 sequence: CASSLGNYHSDTQYF. The CDR3 region has the DNA TGTGCCAGCAGCTTAGGGAATTACCATTCAGATACGCAGTATTTT.

This clonotype was seen repeatedly, ten times or more. The V call is TRBV3-1, the J call TRBJ2-5, with D possibly being TRBD1 (5 bases). V lost 1 base and J lost 5, with 14 bases in between. CDR3 size: 15 residues. Germline V gene sequence: CDR1 LGHDT, CDR2 YNNKEL (reference sequence). CDR3: CASSQGQHRSETQYF. CDR3 nucleotides: TGTGCCAGCAGCCAAGGACAGCATCGCTCGGAGACCCAGTACTTC.

The rearrangement uses TRBV2 and TRBJ2-7; 10 positions agree with TRBD2. From germline, CDR1 is SNHLY and CDR2 FYNNEI. CDR3 length: 14 residues. V trimming: 6 bases; J trimming: 3 bases; junction bases outside the gene matches: 5. Here the CDR3 DNA reads TGTGCCAGCAGCTATGGACTAGCGGACTACGAGCAGTACTTC. Amino acids: CASSYGLADYEQYF.

In its sample, this clonotype was seen many times. The chain carries TRBV7-8 and TRBJ1-1; D not certain. The V end lost 1 base, the J end lost 1 base, and 7 bases lay between the germline ends. This CDR3 is 14 amino acids long. Germline-derived CDR1 and CDR2 are SGHVS and FQNEAQ. The CDR3 loop is CASSLERSNTEAFF. CDR3 in DNA: TGTGCCAGCAGCTTAGAACGTTCGAACACTGAAGCTTTCTTT.

Ten or more counts support this clonotype. The CDR3 DNA is TGTGCCAGCAGTCGTACAGGGACTCAGCCCCAGCATTTT. This translates into CASSRTGTQPQHF. V usage is TRBV6-5 and J usage is TRBJ1-5; tentatively, D is TRBD1 (6 bases). This CDR3 is built from 13 residues. Deletions cut 5 bases from V and 6 bases from J, with 11 bases between. Germline assignment: CDR1 MNHEY and CDR2 SVGAGI.

On this clonotype: Being one base from a much bigger clone, this may be a read error. CDR3 DNA sequence: TGCAGTGCTAGAGATTCAGGGACAGGGAGTTCAACCCTCCACTTT. Translating gives CSARDSGTGSSTLHF. V gene TRBV20-1 combines with J gene TRBJ1-6; the match to TRBD1 covers 9 bases. Germline CDR1 reads DFQATT; CDR2 reads SNEGSKA (reference sequence). The CDR3 extends over 15 amino acids.

Ten or more counts support this clonotype. This chain connects TRBV20-1 to TRBJ1-1, with D unclear. The CDR3 runs to 14 residues. With 5 bases removed from V and 1 base from J, the gap between germline ends came to 14 bases. The germline V gene has CDR1 DFQATT and CDR2 SNEGSKA (reference sequence). The CDR3 loop is CSAGLAPGNTEAFF. The CDR3 DNA follows: TGCAGTGCTGGACTCGCTCCAGGGAACACTGAAGCTTTCTTT.

This clonotype was recorded at least ten times. The chain has TRBV20-1 and TRBJ1-2, with D unclear. CDR3 length: 15 residues. CDR1 and CDR2 from the germline V gene are DFQATT and SNEGSKA (reference sequence). V shed 1 base and J shed 8 bases, with 20 bases lying between them. The CDR3 is CSARATPSSGSGYTF. The CDR3 DNA reads TGCAGTGCTAGAGCCACCCCTTCCTCGGGTAGCGGCTACACCTTC.

This clonotype was seen ten or more times. The rearrangement joins TRBV5-6 to TRBJ2-2; the match to TRBD2 covers 9 bases. Germline lookup yields CDR1 SGHDT and CDR2 YYEEEE. J lost 3 bases, V lost 3 bases, and 6 bases had no gene match. The CDR3 has 16 residues. CDR3: CASSWAGGPHTGELFF. The CDR3 DNA follows: TGTGCCAGCAGCTGGGCGGGGGGGCCACACACCGGGGAGCTGTTTTTT.

In this sample, this clonotype turned up a few times. This chain links TRBV7-9 with TRBJ2-3; 7 positions match TRBD2. V shed 1 base, J shed 1 base, and the junction held 5 bases outside the gene matches. The CDR3 has 16 residues. Germline assignment: CDR1 SEHNR and CDR2 FQNEAQ (reference sequence). CDR3 amino acids: CASSLVGGVGTDTQYF. In DNA, the CDR3 is TGTGCCAGCAGCTTAGTTGGGGGGGTGGGCACAGATACGCAGTATTTT.

This clonotype has a handful of counts. The CDR3 nucleotides are TGTGCCAGCAGCTTAGCAAATCTAGCGAGGGGCTCTCAAGAGACCCAGTACTTC. Its protein is CASSLANLARGSQETQYF. V and J are TRBV7-9 and TRBJ2-5; D possibly corresponds to TRBD2 (6 bases). The CDR3 has 18 residues. Trimming left V 0 bases short and J 2 bases short, with 19 bases between. The germline CDR1 and CDR2 sequences are SEHNR and FQNEAQ (reference sequence).

In this sample, this clonotype turned up many times. The chain combines TRBV6-5 with TRBJ2-2, with D perhaps TRBD2 (6 bases). Looked up from germline, CDR1 is MNHEY and CDR2 is SVGAGI. Trimming pared 6 bases from V and 7 bases from J, leaving 12 bases between. The CDR3 contains 13 residues. Written as DNA, the CDR3 is TGTGCCAGCAGCCGATCCGGGGGCGGGGAGCTGTTTTTT. Amino acid sequence: CASSRSGGGELFF.

This chain connects TRBV5-4 to TRBJ2-1; TRBD2 matches at 9 bases. The CDR3 is 16 residues long. V shed 4 bases and J 9 bases; nucleotides not matched to a gene: 14. Germline V CDR1 and CDR2: SGHNT, YYREEE (reference sequence). In DNA, the CDR3 is TGTGCCAGCAGCCCGGGAGGGGCTAGCGGGATCGGTGAGCAGTTCTTC. Protein product: CASSPGGASGIGEQFF.

This clonotype was seen ten or more times. In DNA, the CDR3 is TGCAGGGTCAGCACAGGGTACAATGAGCAGTTCTTC. Its translation is CRVSTGYNEQFF. This rearrangement joins TRBV20-1 to TRBJ2-1, with D perhaps TRBD1 (6 bases). The CDR3 consists of 12 residues. From germline, CDR1 is DFQATT and CDR2 SNEGSKA (reference sequence).

This clonotype has at least ten counts. The rearrangement uses TRBV7-9 and TRBJ2-2; D assignment may be TRBD1 or TRBD2 (5 bases each). Germline CDR1 and CDR2: SEHNR and FQNEAQ (reference sequence). Trimming removed 5 bases from V and 3 bases from J, with 10 bases in between. This CDR3 has 14 amino acids. The CDR3 sequence is CASSPGPYTGELFF. CDR3 coding DNA: TGTGCCAGCAGCCCGGGACCATACACCGGGGAGCTGTTTTTT.

The table lists this clonotype with a few counts. The chain joins TRBV12-3 or TRBV12-4 to TRBJ1-5; 8 bases match TRBD1. J gave up 6 bases and V 4 bases, and 14 bases lay outside the gene matches. The CDR3 totals 17 residues. The CDR3 DNA follows: TGTGCCAGCAGTTGGGAGCAGGGGGCGAGGGTTGGTCAGCCCCAGCATTTT. It yields the protein CASSWEQGARVGQPQHF.